This section outlines one T cell receptor beta chain sequence together with its context. These data are taken from a study of blood T cell repertoires in COVID-19. Study overall: Both acute and convalescent COVID-19 samples were obtained from the United States, Italy and Spain. T cells, B-cell-depleted T cells, or PBMCs provided the cDNA or gDNA that served as material.

Per the original data handling: Estimates of nucleated cell counts were drawn from the amplification of reference gene primers. The method was immunoSEQ multiplex PCR; TCRdb's version includes in-frame clones alone and lacks a portion of them. V and J calls and clone size follow that table, whereas D and trimming were derived from the DNA. This table holds around 230,000 clones, approximately 80% found once. CDR3 size: 12 residues. Germline V gene sequence: CDR1 SEHNR, CDR2 FQNEAQ (reference sequence). Trimming left V 4 bases short and J 4 bases short, with 7 bases between. Input material: peripheral blood. The rearrangement uses TRBV7-9 and TRBJ1-1; TRBD1 might be the D (5 bases). This sequence was found in a man aged 35 to 55 with acute or convalescent COVID-19. The CDR3 region is CASSWGVTEAFF. DNA for the CDR3: TGTGCCAGCAGCTGGGGCGTCACTGAAGCTTTCTTT.